Included here is one TCR beta chain sequence, with context. This PCR relied on a set of 60 Vbeta primers and 13 Jbeta primers. Some clones are missing from TCRdb's copy, which holds only in-frame ones; the method was immunoSEQ multiplex PCR. This table has about 200,000 clones, 75% to 90% appearing once. The sample belongs to a study of cytomegalovirus exposure and HLA in healthy donors. The germline V gene has CDR1 SGHAT and CDR2 FQNNGV. The CDR3 extends over 18 amino acids. The V end lost 6 bases, the J end lost 2 bases, and 25 bases lay between the germline ends. The sequence was collected from a woman between 40 and 50 years old in good health and CMV-seronegative. Sequencing was done on a sample of PBMCs. The genes are TRBV11-2 and TRBJ1-1; tentatively, D is TRBD1 (6 bases). The CDR3 is CASSQIPWGGAQNTEAFF. The CDR3 DNA reads as TGTGCCAGCAGTCAAATCCCCTGGGGGGGGGCACAAAACACTGAAGCTTTCTTT.